The clone carrying this TCR beta chain was recorded many times. The data stem from a study of blood T cell repertoires in COVID-19. Study overall: There were acute and convalescent COVID-19 samples, and they came from the United States, Italy and Spain. Sample material is recorded as cDNA or gDNA derived from T cells, B-cell-depleted T cells, or PBMCs.

Per germline, CDR1 SGHRS and CDR2 YFSETQ. The J segment lost 5 bases and the V segment lost 2 bases, leaving 6 bases of the junction unmatched. The CDR3 runs to 15 residues. Authors' methods: Reference gene primers were amplified, and this amplification served to estimate nucleated cell counts. Only in-frame clones appear in the TCRdb table, and some are missing; sequencing was by immunoSEQ multiplex PCR. V and J calls and clone size are given by that table; D and trimming were obtained from the DNA. Seen here are more than 95,000 clones, about four fifths observed once, and the top ten hold 26%. This TCR was sampled from a man in his sixties with acute or convalescent COVID-19. Sequencing was carried out using peripheral blood. The V and J genes are TRBV5-1 and TRBJ2-1; 8 nucleotides line up with TRBD2. The CDR3 protein is CASSFKRGQNNEQFF. The CDR3 bases are TGCGCCAGCAGCTTTAAGCGGGGGCAGAACAATGAGCAGTTCTTC.